Shown below are 12 T cell receptor beta chains from a single sample sequenced in a study of early T cells in non-severe SARS-CoV-2 infection. MiXCR, applied by TCRdb to the 5' RACE reads, yields one record per CDR3 protein. The profile shows 40,000 to 45,000 distinct CDR3 sequences, roughly 5% of them singletons. Material: whole blood. Source of these receptors: an adult who was a healthcare worker with PCR-confirmed SARS-CoV-2 infection or an uninfected control (not recorded which).

This clonotype is labeled medium-sized. The chain employs TRBV12-3 or TRBV12-4 and TRBJ2-1; D is ambiguous. This CDR3 is 12 amino acids long. The germline V and J ends were trimmed by 4 bases and 4 bases, with 5 bases remaining between them. The CDR3 loop reads CASSSEYNEQFF. The CDR3 DNA follows: TGTGCCAGCAGTTCAGAGTACAATGAGCAGTTCTTC.

There are a few counts of this clonotype. The J gene is TRBJ2-6, the V gene TRBV7-2; no clear D gene. This CDR3 is 14 amino acids long. Germline V gene sequence: CDR1 SGHTA, CDR2 FQGNSA. The V end lost 5 bases, the J end lost 4 bases, and 9 bases lay between the germline ends. The CDR3 region has the DNA TGTGCCAGCAGCCGGGCGGCGGGGGCCAACGTCCTGACTTTC. This encodes CASSRAAGANVLTF.

The chain employs TRBV29-1 and TRBJ1-1; no definite D call. The CDR3 length is 12 residues. CDR1 SQVTM and CDR2 ANQGSEA come from the germline V gene. Trimming pared 4 bases from V and 1 base from J, leaving 7 bases between. CDR3 bases: TGCAGCGTTGCGGGCCAGAACACTGAAGCTTTCTTT. Residues: CSVAGQNTEAFF.

This clonotype appeared many times. The genes are TRBV5-1 and TRBJ1-1; the D is unclear. The CDR3 is 13 amino acids. CDR1 and CDR2 from the germline V gene are SGHRS and YFSETQ. V was cut by 5 bases and J by 4 bases, with 12 bases left in between. CDR3 DNA: TGCGCCAGCAGTCAAGGTTGGGGCACTGAAGCTTTCTTT. Translation gives CASSQGWGTEAFF.

This clonotype has ten or more counts. The CDR3 DNA is TGTGCCAGCAACCCATGGACAGGAGCCGGGGAGCTGTTTTTT. Its protein product is CASNPWTGAGELFF. V usage is TRBV11-2 and J usage is TRBJ2-2, with TRBD1 matching over 7 bases. The CDR3 has 14 residues. V dropped 7 bases and J dropped 6; count of bases not matched to a gene: 8. Germline V gene lookup returns CDR1 SGHAT and CDR2 FQNNGV.

This clonotype was counted a few times. CDR3 in amino acids: CASSKPDPRQETQYF. CDR3 coding DNA: TGTGCCAGCAGTAAACCGGATCCGAGGCAAGAGACCCAGTACTTC. The rearrangement uses TRBV6-2 or TRBV6-3 and TRBJ2-5; D is uncertain. The CDR3 has 15 amino acids. Germline V gives CDR1 MNHEY, CDR2 SVGEGT. Deletions cut 5 bases from V and 2 bases from J, with 15 bases between.

In its sample, this clonotype was seen a few times. The V gene is TRBV2, the J gene TRBJ2-1; 8 nucleotides agree with TRBD2. The length of the CDR3 is 14 residues. Looked up from germline, CDR1 is SNHLY and CDR2 is FYNNEI. V shed 1 base and J 8 bases; nucleotides not matched to a gene: 4. CDR3 sequence: CASSEGTSLDEQFF. The CDR3 nucleotides read TGTGCCAGCAGTGAAGGGACTAGCTTAGATGAGCAGTTCTTC.

This clonotype was found many times. V usage is TRBV19 and J usage is TRBJ2-6; D is uncertain. This CDR3 is 12 amino acids long. V lost 6 bases, J lost 12 bases, and 12 bases lay in between. Per the germline V gene, CDR1 is LNHDA and CDR2 is SQIVND (reference sequence). The CDR3 is CASSGSILVLTF. The CDR3 DNA follows: TGTGCCAGTAGCGGTTCTATTCTCGTCCTGACTTTC.

This clonotype was recorded at least ten times. CDR3 in DNA: TGTGCCAGCAGCCCGAACGAAGAGACCCAGTACTTC. Encoded protein: CASSPNEETQYF. The chain carries TRBV7-9 and TRBJ2-5, with D hard to call. Trimming removed 5 bases at V and 3 bases at J, with 7 bases between. Germline CDR1 is SEHNR and CDR2 is FQNEAQ (reference sequence). The CDR3 covers 12 residues.

This clonotype was seen many times. This chain joins TRBV7-8 and TRBJ2-5, with 8 bases aligning to TRBD2. There are 14 residues in the CDR3. Germline CDR1 and CDR2: SGHVS and FQNEAQ. The trim removed 7 bases at V and 5 bases at J, leaving 9 bases unmatched. In DNA, the CDR3 is TGTGCCAGCACTCGAGCGGGGGTTGGTGAGACCCAGTACTTC. As protein: CASTRAGVGETQYF. Supplemented by reference TRBV7-8 and TRBJ2-5, the full variable domain reads GAGVSQSPRYKVAKRGQDVALRCDPISGHVSLFWYQQALGQGPEFLTYFQNEAQLDKSGLPSDRFFAERPEGSVSTLKIQRTQQEDSAVYLCASTRAGVGETQYFGPGTRLLVL.

This clonotype came up many times. This sequence joins TRBV28 and TRBJ1-5, with unresolved D. Germline V gene data show CDR1 as MDHEN and CDR2 as SYDVKM. The CDR3 is made up of 13 amino acids. Trimming took 4 bases from V and 7 from J, leaving 11 bases between them. CDR3 DNA sequence: TGTGCCAGCAGTTCCTTAGGAGTCCAGCCCCAGCATTTT. Translation gives CASSSLGVQPQHF. The whole variable domain, filled in from reference TRBV28 and TRBJ1-5, reads DVKVTQSSRYLVKRTGEKVFLECVQDMDHENMFWYRQDPGLGLRLIYFSYDVKMKEKGDIPEGYSVSREKKERFSLILESASTNQTSMYLCASSSLGVQPQHFGDGTRLSIL.

The rearrangement links TRBV27 to TRBJ1-1; D gene unclear. Germline assignment: CDR1 MNHEY and CDR2 SMNVEV (reference sequence). This CDR3 has 13 amino acids. Trimming removed 3 bases from V and 6 bases from J, with 11 bases in between. CDR3 coding DNA: TGTGCCAGCAGTTTTCACCCCGCGGCTGAAGCTTTCTTT. The encoded protein is CASSFHPAAEAFF.